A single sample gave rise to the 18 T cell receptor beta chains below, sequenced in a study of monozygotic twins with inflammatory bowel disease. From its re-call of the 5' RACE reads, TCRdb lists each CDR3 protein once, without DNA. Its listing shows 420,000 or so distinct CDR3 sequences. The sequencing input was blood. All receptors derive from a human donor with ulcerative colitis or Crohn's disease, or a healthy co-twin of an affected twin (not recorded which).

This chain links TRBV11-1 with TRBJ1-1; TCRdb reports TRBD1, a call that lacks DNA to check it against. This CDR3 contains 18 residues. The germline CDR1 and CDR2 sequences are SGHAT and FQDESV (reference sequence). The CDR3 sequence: CASSSPRQGPPGNTEAFF.

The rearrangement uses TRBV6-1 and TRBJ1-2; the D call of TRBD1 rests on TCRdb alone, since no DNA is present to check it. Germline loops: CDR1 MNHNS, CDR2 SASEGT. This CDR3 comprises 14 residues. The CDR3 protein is CASRGTGSFYGYTF.

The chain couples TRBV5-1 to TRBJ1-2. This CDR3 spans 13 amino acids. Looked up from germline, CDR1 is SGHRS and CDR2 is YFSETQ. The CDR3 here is CASSLKGPSGYTF.

CDR3 residues: CASSPQQGWHGYTF. The chain employs TRBV18 and TRBJ1-2; TCRdb selects TRBD1, and the lack of DNA leaves this call unchecked. Germline-derived CDR1 and CDR2 are KGHSH and LQKENI. This CDR3 spans 14 amino acids.

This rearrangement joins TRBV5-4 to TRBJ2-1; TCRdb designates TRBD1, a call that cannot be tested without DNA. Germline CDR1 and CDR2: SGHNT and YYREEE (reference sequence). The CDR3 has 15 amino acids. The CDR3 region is CASSSKPDRENEQFF.

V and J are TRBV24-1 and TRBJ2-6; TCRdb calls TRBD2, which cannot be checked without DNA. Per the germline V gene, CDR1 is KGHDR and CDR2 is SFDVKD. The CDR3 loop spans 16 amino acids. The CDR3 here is CATPFCRGTGANVLTF.

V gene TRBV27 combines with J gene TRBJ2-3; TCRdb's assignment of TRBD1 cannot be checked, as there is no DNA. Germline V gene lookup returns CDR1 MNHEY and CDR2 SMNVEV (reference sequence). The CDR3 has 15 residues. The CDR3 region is CASSPGGGAGDTQYF.

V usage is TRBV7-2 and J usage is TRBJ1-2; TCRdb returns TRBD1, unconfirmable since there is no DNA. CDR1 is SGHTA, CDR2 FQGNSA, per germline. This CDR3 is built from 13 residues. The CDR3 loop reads CASSRDRTYGYTF.

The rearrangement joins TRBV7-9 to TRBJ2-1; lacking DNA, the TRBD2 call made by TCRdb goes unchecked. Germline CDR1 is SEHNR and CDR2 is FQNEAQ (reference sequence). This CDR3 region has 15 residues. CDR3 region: CASSLEAGGTNQQFF.

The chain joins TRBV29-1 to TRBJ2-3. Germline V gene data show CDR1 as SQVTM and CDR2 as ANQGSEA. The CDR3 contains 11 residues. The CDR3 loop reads CSPTVGDTQYF.

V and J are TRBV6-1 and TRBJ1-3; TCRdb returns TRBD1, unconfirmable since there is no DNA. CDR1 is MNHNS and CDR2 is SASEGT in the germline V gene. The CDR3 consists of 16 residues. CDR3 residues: CASSPGVFSSGNTIYF.

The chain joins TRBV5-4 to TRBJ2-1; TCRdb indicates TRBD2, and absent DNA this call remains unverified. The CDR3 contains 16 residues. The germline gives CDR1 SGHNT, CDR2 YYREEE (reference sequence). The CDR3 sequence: CASSPGASGVGNEQFF.

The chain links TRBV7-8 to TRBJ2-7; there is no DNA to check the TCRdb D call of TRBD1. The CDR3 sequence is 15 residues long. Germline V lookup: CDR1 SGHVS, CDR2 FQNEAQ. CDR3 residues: CASSPDRASSYEQYF. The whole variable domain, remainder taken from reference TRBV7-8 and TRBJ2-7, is GAGVSQSPRYKVAKRGQDVALRCDPISGHVSLFWYQQALGQGPEFLTYFQNEAQLDKSGLPSDRFFAERPEGSVSTLKIQRTQQEDSAVYLCASSPDRASSYEQYFGPGTRLTVT.

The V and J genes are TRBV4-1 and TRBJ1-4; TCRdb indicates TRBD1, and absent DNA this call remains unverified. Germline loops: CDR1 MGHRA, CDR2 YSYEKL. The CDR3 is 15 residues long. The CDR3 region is CASSQGLKANEKLFF.

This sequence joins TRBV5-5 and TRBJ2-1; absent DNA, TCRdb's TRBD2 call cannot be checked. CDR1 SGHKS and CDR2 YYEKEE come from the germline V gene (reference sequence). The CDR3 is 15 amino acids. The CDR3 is CASSSSGTSRSEQFF. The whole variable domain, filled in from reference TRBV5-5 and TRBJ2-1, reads DAGVTQSPTHLIKTRGQQVTLRCSPISGHKSVSWYQQVLGQGPQFIFQYYEKEERGRGNFPDRFSARQFPNYSSELNVNALLLGDSALYLCASSSSGTSRSEQFFGPGTRLTVL.

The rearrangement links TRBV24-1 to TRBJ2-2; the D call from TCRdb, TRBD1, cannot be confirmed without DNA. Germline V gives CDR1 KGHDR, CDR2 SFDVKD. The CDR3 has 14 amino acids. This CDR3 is CATSEQGGTGELFF.

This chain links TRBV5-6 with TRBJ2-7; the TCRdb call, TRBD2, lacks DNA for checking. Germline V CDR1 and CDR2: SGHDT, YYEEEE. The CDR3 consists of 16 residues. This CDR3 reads CASSRAGGISSYEQYF. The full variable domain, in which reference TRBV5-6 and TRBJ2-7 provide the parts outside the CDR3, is DAGVTQSPTHLIKTRGQQVTLRCSPKSGHDTVSWYQQALGQGPQFIFQYYEEEERQRGNFPDRFSGHQFPNYSSELNVNALLLGDSALYLCASSRAGGISSYEQYFGPGTRLTVT.

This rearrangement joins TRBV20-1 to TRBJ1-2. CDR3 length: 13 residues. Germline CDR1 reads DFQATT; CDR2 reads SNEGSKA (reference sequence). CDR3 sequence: CSAGQLLNYGYTF.